This T cell receptor beta chain came from a study of T cell responses to AZD1222 COVID-19 vaccine. Clones were sequenced by immunoSEQ multiplex PCR, and TCRdb holds only the in-frame ones, with some missing. Of about 200,000 clones listed, approximately 86% are singletons. The study's findings and limits: In all cases, repertoires were sampled only after the peak T cell response.

Details on this clone: Its specificity is not known.

The CDR3 has 14 residues. V dropped 7 bases and J dropped 11; count of bases not matched to a gene: 15. CDR1 is MGHRA and CDR2 is YSYEKL in the germline V gene. This clonotype was sampled from an adult in good health. This chain links TRBV4-1 with TRBJ1-1; 8 bases agree with TRBD1. The sample here was peripheral blood, taken on day 0 of AZD1222 vaccination. The DNA of the CDR3 is TGCGCCAGCACCCCAGAGGACAGGGTCGGGAAGGCTTTCTTT. Residues: CASTPEDRVGKAFF.